This T cell receptor beta chain is from a study of cytomegalovirus exposure and HLA in healthy donors. Study-wide points: Compared with the roughly 700-donor mean, an Asian-associated ancestry cluster reportedly had fewer N-insertions, according to a later analysis. HLA restriction was apparent for most CMV-associated TCR beta chains in a later analysis. Productive rates of about 87% or about 30% were seen for most TCR beta V segments in an earlier analysis. The investigators catalogued some 150 TCR beta chains as cytomegalovirus-associated.

Details on this clone: Antigen unknown.

Trimming took 2 bases from V and 4 from J, leaving 12 bases between them. CDR3 length: 14 residues. Germline CDR1 and CDR2: SGHRS and YFSETQ. The PCR made use of 60 Vbeta and 13 Jbeta primers. Clones were read by immunoSEQ multiplex PCR, and TCRdb kept only the in-frame ones, dropping some. This sample has some 190,000 clones, with approximately 86% found just once. The chain combines TRBV5-1 with TRBJ2-5; tentatively, D is TRBD2 (6 bases). The material sequenced was PBMCs. This TCR was recovered from a woman younger than 45 in good health and CMV-seronegative. Written as DNA, the CDR3 is TGCGCCAGCAGCTTCCTGACTAGTGGAGAGACCCAGTACTTC. Translated: CASSFLTSGETQYF.